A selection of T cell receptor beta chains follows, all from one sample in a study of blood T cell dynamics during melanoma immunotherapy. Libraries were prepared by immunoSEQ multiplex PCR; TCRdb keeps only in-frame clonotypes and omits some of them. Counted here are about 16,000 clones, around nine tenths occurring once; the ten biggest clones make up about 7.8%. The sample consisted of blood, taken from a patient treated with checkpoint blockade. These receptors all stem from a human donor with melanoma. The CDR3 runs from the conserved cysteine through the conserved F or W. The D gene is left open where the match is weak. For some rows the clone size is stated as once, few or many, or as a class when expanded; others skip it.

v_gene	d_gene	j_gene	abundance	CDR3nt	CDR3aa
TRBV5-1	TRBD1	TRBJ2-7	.	TGCGCCAGCAGCCCGAGACCGGACAGGGGATCGAGCGAGCAGTACTTC	CASSPRPDRGSSEQYF
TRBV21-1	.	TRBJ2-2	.	TGTGCCAGCAGCACCAGAACCGAAGATACAGGGCTGGCCGGGGAGCTGTTTTTT	CASSTRTEDTGLAGELFF
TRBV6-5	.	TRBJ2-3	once	TGTGCCAGCAGTTATACTACCCGAGATACGCAGTATTTT	CASSYTTRDTQYF
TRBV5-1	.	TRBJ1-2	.	TGCGCCAGCAGCTTGGAAGGGCAATGGGGCTACACCTTC	CASSLEGQWGYTF
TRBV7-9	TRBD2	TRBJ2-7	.	TGTGCCAGCAGCTTAGCCCAACTAGCGGGAATATCCGAGCAGTACTTC	CASSLAQLAGISEQYF
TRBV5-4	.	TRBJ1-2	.	TGTGCCAGCAGCACAAACAGGGATCTGCTTAACTATGGCTACACCTTC	CASSTNRDLLNYGYTF
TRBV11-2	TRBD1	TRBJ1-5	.	TGTGCCAGCAGCTTAGAGAGGGGGCTAGTTCAGCCCCAGCATTTT	CASSLERGLVQPQHF
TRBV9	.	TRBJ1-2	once	TGTGCCAGCAGCGCCTCTTGGACCGCCGGCTATGGCTACACCTTC	CASSASWTAGYGYTF
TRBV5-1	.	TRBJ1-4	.	TGCGCCAGCAGACCCATACTTGGTAATGAAAAACTGTTTTTT	CASRPILGNEKLFF
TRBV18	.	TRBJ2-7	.	TGTGCCAGCTCACTGGGTAGGGATTACGAGCAGTACTTC	CASSLGRDYEQYF
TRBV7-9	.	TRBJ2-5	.	TGTGCCAGCAGCTTTACCGAGTGGGAGACCCAGTACTTC	CASSFTEWETQYF
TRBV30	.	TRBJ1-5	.	TGTGCCTGGAGTAGTAGTGGACCGGACACGCCCCAGCATTTT	CAWSSSGPDTPQHF
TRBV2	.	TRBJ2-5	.	TGTGCCAGCAAGGGAGTAGGAGAGACCCAGTACTTC	CASKGVGETQYF
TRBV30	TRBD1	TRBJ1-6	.	TGTGCCTGGAGGACAGGGACCAATAATTCACCCCTCCACTTT	CAWRTGTNNSPLHF
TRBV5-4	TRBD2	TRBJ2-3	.	TGTGCCAGCAGCTTAACTAGCGGGAGCTATACGCAGTATTTT	CASSLTSGSYTQYF
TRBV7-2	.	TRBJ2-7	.	TGTGCCAGCAGCTTAGGTCCTCACACCTACGAGCAGTACTTC	CASSLGPHTYEQYF
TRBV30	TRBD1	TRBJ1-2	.	TGTGCCTGGAGTGGTGGACAGGGACGCGGCTACACCTTC	CAWSGGQGRGYTF
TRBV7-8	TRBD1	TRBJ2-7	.	TGTGCCAGCAGCTTAGAGTGGACAGGCAACGAGCAGTACTTC	CASSLEWTGNEQYF
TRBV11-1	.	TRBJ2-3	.	TGTGCCAGCAGCAATATACAGCTAGATACGCAGTATTTT	CASSNIQLDTQYF
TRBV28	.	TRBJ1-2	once	TGTGCCAGCAGTACCCTTTCGGGCTACACCTTC	CASSTLSGYTF
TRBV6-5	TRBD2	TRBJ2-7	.	TGTGCCAGCAGTTACTCAGGACTAGCGGGAGGGAACGAGCAGTACTTC	CASSYSGLAGGNEQYF
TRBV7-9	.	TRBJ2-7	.	TGTGCCAGCAGCTTAGGTGGCTACTCCTACGAGCAGTACTTC	CASSLGGYSYEQYF
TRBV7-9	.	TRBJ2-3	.	TGTGCCAGCAGCTTAGTGGTGGCTAGCGAGGACAATACGCAGTATTTT	CASSLVVASEDNTQYF
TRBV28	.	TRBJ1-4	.	TGTGCCAGCAGTTTATGGGGCCCCACGGGTGAAAAACTGTTTTTT	CASSLWGPTGEKLFF
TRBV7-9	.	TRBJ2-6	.	TGTGCCAGCAGCAAACAGGGAATTGCTGGGGCCAACGTCCTGACTTTC	CASSKQGIAGANVLTF
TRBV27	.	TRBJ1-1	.	TGTGCCAGCAGTTTATCGAACACATACACTGAAGCTTTCTTT	CASSLSNTYTEAFF
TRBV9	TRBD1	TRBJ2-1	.	TGTGCCAGCAGCGCCGCCGGGACAGGGGGAAACAATGAGCAGTTCTTC	CASSAAGTGGNNEQFF
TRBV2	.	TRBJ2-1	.	TGTGCCAGCAGTGAAACATATTCCACCTCCTTGCAGTTCTTC	CASSETYSTSLQFF
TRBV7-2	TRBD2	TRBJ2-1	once	TGTGCCAGCAGCTTAGGGCTAGCGGGAGGGGACAATGAGCAGTTCTTC	CASSLGLAGGDNEQFF
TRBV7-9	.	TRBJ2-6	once	TGTGCCAGCAGCCTCCGGGGCTCCTCTGGGGCCAACGTCCTGACTTTC	CASSLRGSSGANVLTF
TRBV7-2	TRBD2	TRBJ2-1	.	TGTGCCAGCAGCTTCTCCGGGACTAGCGGATACAATGAGCAGTTCTTC	CASSFSGTSGYNEQFF
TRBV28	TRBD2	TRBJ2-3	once	TGTGCCAGCAGCGGAACTAGCGGGGGAAGCACAGATACGCAGTATTTT	CASSGTSGGSTDTQYF
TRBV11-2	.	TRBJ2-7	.	TGTGCCAGCAGCCCAAGTTCCGGGACACACTTGTACGAGCAGTACTTC	CASSPSSGTHLYEQYF
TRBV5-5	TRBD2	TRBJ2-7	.	TGTGCCAGCAGCTCTGTTAGCGGGAGTCTCTACGAGCAGTACTTC	CASSSVSGSLYEQYF
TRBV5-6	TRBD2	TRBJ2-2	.	TGTGCCAGCAGCTTGCGGGGCGGGAGGGCCCTCGGGGAGCTGTTTTTT	CASSLRGGRALGELFF
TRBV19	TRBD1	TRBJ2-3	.	TGTGCCAGCACGCTAAGACAGGGCGGTTCGGATACGCAGTATTTT	CASTLRQGGSDTQYF
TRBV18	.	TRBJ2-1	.	TGTGCCAGCTCACCTTCAGCCGGACTAGAGCAGTTCTTC	CASSPSAGLEQFF
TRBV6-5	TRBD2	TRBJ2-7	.	TGTGCCAGCAGTTACTCGGGGGCTAGCGGGAGCTACGAGCAGTACTTC	CASSYSGASGSYEQYF
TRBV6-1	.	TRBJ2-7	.	TGTGCCAGCAGTGCCCCTAGGTCCTACCTCGCCTACGAGCAGTACTTC	CASSAPRSYLAYEQYF
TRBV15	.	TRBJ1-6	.	TGTGCCACCAGCAGAGATCGAGGGTTCTCACCCCTCCACTTT	CATSRDRGFSPLHF
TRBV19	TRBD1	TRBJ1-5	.	TGTGCCAGTAGGGACAGGGGGTACAATCAGCCCCAGCATTTT	CASRDRGYNQPQHF
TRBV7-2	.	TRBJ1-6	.	TGTGCCAGCAGCTTAGTTCAGTTTTCACCCCTCCACTTT	CASSLVQFSPLHF
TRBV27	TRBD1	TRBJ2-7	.	TGTGCCAGCAGTTTCGGGGACAGGGAGTACGAGCAGTACTTC	CASSFGDREYEQYF
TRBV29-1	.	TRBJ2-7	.	TGCAGCGTTGAAGATAAGGGGCAAAGCTACGAGCAGTACTTC	CSVEDKGQSYEQYF
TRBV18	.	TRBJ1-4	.	TGTGCCAGCTCACCATTTGGGCGGTTTAATGAAAAACTGTTTTTT	CASSPFGRFNEKLFF
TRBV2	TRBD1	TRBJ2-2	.	TGTGCCAGCAGGTGGGACAGTAACACCGGGGAGCTGTTTTTT	CASRWDSNTGELFF
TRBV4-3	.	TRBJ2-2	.	TGCGCCAGCAGCCAAGGAGTCCCCCGGGAATCCCTATACACCGGGGAGCTGTTTTTT	CASSQGVPRESLYTGELFF
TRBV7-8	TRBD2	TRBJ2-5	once	TGTGCCAGCAGCTTAGCTGGGACTAGCGGGAATCTAGAGACCCAGTACTTC	CASSLAGTSGNLETQYF
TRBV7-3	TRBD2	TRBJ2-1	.	TGTGCCAGCAGCTTAAGCGGGAGACGGAGTGAGCAGTTCTTC	CASSLSGRRSEQFF
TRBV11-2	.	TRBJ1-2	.	TGTGCCAGCAGCTTAACACCCACATACCCAGGGAAGGAGTATGGCTACACCTTC	CASSLTPTYPGKEYGYTF
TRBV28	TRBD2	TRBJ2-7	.	TGTGCCAGCAGTTTTGCCCTAAGTCTAGCGGGCTACGAGCAGTACTTC	CASSFALSLAGYEQYF
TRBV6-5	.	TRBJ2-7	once	TGTGCCAGCAGTTCACAGGGCGGCGAGCAGTACTTC	CASSSQGGEQYF
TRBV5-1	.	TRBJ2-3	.	TGCGCCAGCAGCTTGGCGGATACGCAGTATTTT	CASSLADTQYF
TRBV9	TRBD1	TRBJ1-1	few	TGTGCCAGCAGCCCAAGACAGGGTGATGGGACTGAAGCTTTCTTT	CASSPRQGDGTEAFF
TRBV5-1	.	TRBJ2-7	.	TGCGCCAGCAGCTTTGCCAGTCTCGGGGAGCAGTACTTC	CASSFASLGEQYF